This T cell receptor (beta chain) was obtained from a study of blood T cells in healthy people across ages. Using a J-beta primer mix together with a sample-barcoded 5' primer, a second PCR was run for about 6 to 11 cycles. TCRdb recomputed calls from the 5' RACE reads with MiXCR, one row per CDR3 protein. Of some 690,000 distinct CDR3 sequences listed, approximately 22% are singletons. The germline V gene has CDR1 DFQATT and CDR2 SNEGSKA (reference sequence). This CDR3 is 15 amino acids long. Deletions cut 4 bases from V and 2 bases from J, with 17 bases between. The sample was blood. The chain recombines TRBV20-1 with TRBJ2-5; no clear D gene. This receptor was obtained from a man between 65 and 85 years old in good health. CDR3 sequence (DNA): TGCAGTGCTACCAAGACCCAGTCTCGGCAAGAGACCCAGTACTTC. It codes for CSATKTQSRQETQYF.